These 29 T cell receptor beta chains originate from one sample sequenced in a study of cytomegalovirus exposure and HLA in healthy donors. Amplification used 60 Vbeta primers and 13 Jbeta primers. The data were produced by immunoSEQ multiplex PCR, yet TCRdb's version contains in-frame clones alone and is incomplete. The sample has over 110,000 clones; roughly 74% are singletons. Sequenced input: PBMCs. These receptors all stem from a woman aged 40 to 55 in good health and CMV-seropositive.

In DNA form, the CDR3 reads TGTGCCAGCAGCAAAGTCACCGGGCGGCGGGAGCAGACCTACAATGAGCAGTTCTTC. Translated, it gives CASSKVTGRREQTYNEQFF. The chain couples TRBV21-1 to TRBJ2-1; the listed D gene, TRBD2, was not tested against the DNA. TRBV21-1 is labeled a pseudogene. The CDR3 consists of 19 residues.

V and J are TRBV9 and TRBJ2-5; 7 bases match TRBD2. The CDR3 is 15 amino acids. Looked up from germline, CDR1 is SGDLS and CDR2 is YYNGEE. The junction had 8 bases not matched to a gene; V was cut back by 2 bases and J by 4 bases. Here the CDR3 DNA reads TGTGCCAGCAGCGTTCGGGCGGGAGATGGAGAGACCCAGTACTTC. It codes for CASSVRAGDGETQYF.

The chain carries TRBV6-6 and TRBJ2-7; D is possibly TRBD2 (5 bases). Trimming took off 0 bases at V and 3 bases at J, with 6 bases between the two ends. Looked up from germline, CDR1 is MNHNY and CDR2 is SVGAGI (reference sequence). CDR3 size: 13 residues. The DNA for the CDR3 is TGTGCCAGCAGTTACTCCGGGATCTACGAGCAGTACTTC. This encodes CASSYSGIYEQYF.

The rearrangement joins TRBV10-3 to TRBJ2-1, with 8 bases lining up with TRBD2. The germline V gene has CDR1 ENHRY and CDR2 SYGVKD. The length of the CDR3 is 14 residues. Losses at the gene ends were 5 bases for V and 8 bases for J; bases not matched to a gene: 8. CDR3 protein: CAISLKAGDHEQFF. Written as DNA, the CDR3 is TGTGCCATCAGTCTCAAAGCGGGAGATCATGAGCAGTTCTTC.

A note on this clone: Different DNA sequences within this sample yield the same CDR3. The CDR3 DNA sequence: TGTGCCAGCAGCTTTGGCGGGAGCACAGATACGCAGTATTTT. It encodes CASSFGGSTDTQYF. The chain recombines TRBV11-3 with TRBJ2-3; TRBD2 is a possible D gene (5 bases). The CDR3 totals 14 residues. V lost 3 bases and J 0 bases, leaving 7 bases between the germline ends. Germline V CDR1 and CDR2: SGHNT, YENEEA.

The V gene is TRBV27, the J gene TRBJ1-2; D might be TRBD1 (6 bases). CDR3 length equals 12 residues. V was cut by 8 bases and J by 5 bases, with 12 bases left in between. Germline V CDR1 and CDR2: MNHEY, SMNVEV (reference sequence). This CDR3 reads CASGPRGYGYTF. CDR3 coding DNA: TGTGCCAGCGGTCCAAGGGGGTATGGCTACACCTTC.

The genes are TRBV11-2 and TRBJ2-7; the D is unclear. This CDR3 comprises 15 residues. Trimming took off 3 bases at V and 5 bases at J, with 17 bases between the two ends. Germline V gene data show CDR1 as SGHAT and CDR2 as FQNNGV. CDR3 amino acids: CASSFDSRSVNEQYF. The CDR3 bases are TGTGCCAGCAGCTTCGACTCGCGGTCCGTGAACGAGCAGTACTTC. The full variable domain, its missing parts supplied by reference TRBV11-2 and TRBJ2-7, is EAGVAQSPRYKIIEKRQSVAFWCNPISGHATLYWYQQILGQGPKLLIQFQNNGVVDDSQLPKDRFSAERLKGVDSTLKIQPAKLEDSAVYLCASSFDSRSVNEQYFGPGTRLTVT.

V and J are TRBV6-4 and TRBJ1-5; 9 nucleotides match TRBD1. The ends lost 9 bases at V and 1 base at J; junction bases unmatched: 7. Germline CDR1 is MRHNA and CDR2 is SNTAGT. The CDR3 spans 15 residues. CDR3 sequence (DNA): TGTGCCAGTAACAGGGGGCGCAGGAGCAATCAGCCCCAGCATTTT. Protein: CASNRGRRSNQPQHF.

J is TRBJ1-2 and V is TRBV19; no clear D. This CDR3 is 15 amino acids long. Germline V lookup: CDR1 LNHDA, CDR2 SQIVND (reference sequence). Trimming removed 5 bases from V and 1 base from J, with 14 bases in between. This CDR3 reads CASSPHGAGNYGYTF. As DNA, the CDR3 is TGTGCCAGTAGTCCCCACGGCGCGGGTAACTATGGCTACACCTTC.

The V gene is TRBV7-9, the J gene TRBJ2-1; tentatively, D is TRBD2 (7 bases). Germline V gene sequence: CDR1 SEHNR, CDR2 FQNEAQ (reference sequence). The CDR3 contains 15 residues. The V gene lost 3 bases and the J gene lost 4 bases, with 13 bases spanning the gap. CDR3 protein: CASSFGRGLYNEQFF. The CDR3, as DNA: TGTGCCAGCAGCTTTGGGCGGGGGCTATACAATGAGCAGTTCTTC.

This chain uses TRBV6-1 with TRBJ2-1, with TRBD2 matching 9 bases. The CDR3 totals 15 residues. V lost 6 bases, J lost 5 bases, and 8 bases stayed unmatched. Per germline, CDR1 MNHNS and CDR2 SASEGT. This CDR3 is CASRTPGLADNEQFF. The CDR3 DNA reads TGTGCCAGCAGGACCCCGGGACTAGCCGACAATGAGCAGTTCTTC.

This chain joins TRBV19 and TRBJ2-5; D possibly corresponds to TRBD1 (6 bases). Deletions cut 3 bases from V and 7 bases from J, with 15 bases between. The CDR3 sequence is 14 residues long. Germline CDR1 reads LNHDA; CDR2 reads SQIVND (reference sequence). This CDR3 reads CASSMGAGAVTQYF. CDR3 coding DNA: TGTGCCAGTAGTATGGGGGCAGGGGCAGTGACCCAGTACTTC. Full variable domain (remainder filled in from reference TRBV19 and TRBJ2-5): DGGITQSPKYLFRKEGQNVTLSCEQNLNHDAMYWYRQDPGQGLRLIYYSQIVNDFQKGDIAEGYSVSREKKESFPLTVTSAQKNPTAFYLCASSMGAGAVTQYFGPGTRLLVL.

This clone was seen just once. J is TRBJ2-1 and V is TRBV5-1, with 9 nucleotides matching TRBD2. The CDR3 has 15 residues. Germline values: CDR1 SGHRS, CDR2 YFSETQ. The junction had 12 bases not matched to a gene; V was cut back by 7 bases and J by 7 bases. CDR3 sequence: CASARLAAASNEQFF. CDR3 DNA: TGCGCCAGCGCCCGACTAGCGGCCGCCTCTAATGAGCAGTTCTTC.

This clone was seen a single time. The CDR3 is CAISMGQGTTGANVLTF. CDR3 nucleotides: TGTGCCATCAGTATGGGACAGGGAACTACTGGGGCCAACGTCCTGACTTTC. The chain combines TRBV10-3 with TRBJ2-6; 9 bases map to TRBD1. The CDR3 contains 17 residues. V was clipped by 5 bases and J by 2 bases; unmatched bases: 7. Germline CDR1 reads ENHRY; CDR2 reads SYGVKD.

The chain joins TRBV28 to TRBJ2-5, with TRBD1 as a possible D gene (6 bases). The V gene's germline CDR1 is MDHEN and CDR2 SYDVKM. V lost 6 bases and J lost 5, with 19 bases in between. The CDR3 runs 15 residues. CDR3 amino acids: CASRLPGPRGETQYF. The CDR3 nucleotides read TGTGCCAGCAGGTTACCGGGCCCAAGGGGGGAGACCCAGTACTTC. The whole variable domain, remainder taken from reference TRBV28 and TRBJ2-5, is DVKVTQSSRYLVKRTGEKVFLECVQDMDHENMFWYRQDPGLGLRLIYFSYDVKMKEKGDIPEGYSVSREKKERFSLILESASTNQTSMYLCASRLPGPRGETQYFGPGTRLLVL.

This rearrangement joins TRBV30 to TRBJ2-7; 10 positions agree with TRBD2. The CDR3 contains 13 residues. Germline V gives CDR1 GTSNPN, CDR2 SVGIG (reference sequence). Trimming cost V 3 bases and J 4 bases; bases outside gene matches: 3. CDR3 amino acids: CAWRLAGGYEQYF. The CDR3 DNA sequence: TGTGCCTGGAGGTTAGCGGGAGGATACGAGCAGTACTTC.

J is TRBJ2-6 and V is TRBV21-1; whether TRBD2, the table's D call, matches the DNA was not checked. TRBV21-1 counts as a pseudogene. The CDR3 is 19 residues long. The CDR3 loop is CASSKGSLRAISGANVLTF. As DNA, the CDR3 is TGTGCCAGCAGCAAAGGGTCTCTGCGGGCGATCTCTGGGGCCAACGTCCTGACTTTC.

A single count supports this clone. This chain connects TRBV25-1 to TRBJ2-3; TRBD2 might be the D (6 bases). The germline V gene has CDR1 MGHDK and CDR2 SYGVNS. This CDR3 has 13 residues. With 4 bases removed from V and 5 bases from J, the gap between germline ends came to 10 bases. CDR3 sequence: CASSVHGGDTQYF. The CDR3 bases are TGTGCCAGCAGTGTCCACGGGGGAGATACGCAGTATTTT.

Here the CDR3 reads CASSQGPGSPLHF. CDR3 DNA: TGCGCCAGCAGCCAAGGACCAGGATCACCCCTCCACTTT. J is TRBJ1-6 and V is TRBV4-1, with D unclear. The V end was cut by 1 base, the J end by 10 bases, with 8 bases between. The CDR3 is made up of 13 amino acids. Per the germline V gene, CDR1 is MGHRA and CDR2 is YSYEKL.

The gene calls are TRBV15 and TRBJ1-2, with 9 bases fitting TRBD1. The CDR3 is 15 amino acids. Trimming cost V 0 bases and J 5 bases; bases outside gene matches: 4. Germline CDR1 is LNHNV and CDR2 is YYDKDF (reference sequence). CDR3 residues: CATSRDGTGRYGYTF. CDR3 in DNA: TGTGCCACCAGCAGAGATGGGACAGGGAGGTATGGCTACACCTTC. Filled out from reference TRBV15 and TRBJ1-2, the complete variable domain reads DAMVIQNPRYQVTQFGKPVTLSCSQTLNHNVMYWYQQKSSQAPKLLFHYYDKDFNNEADTPDNFQSRRPNTSFCFLDIRSPGLGDTAMYLCATSRDGTGRYGYTFGSGTRLTVV.

The chain links TRBV19 to TRBJ2-7, with TRBD1 as a possible D gene (5 bases). CDR3 size: 15 residues. CDR1 LNHDA and CDR2 SQIVND come from the germline V gene (reference sequence). V was shortened by 1 base and J by 2 bases, with 12 bases between the two germline ends. The CDR3 bases are TGTGCCAGTAGTATAGTCTGGCAGGGCGCCTACGAGCAGTACTTC. It translates to CASSIVWQGAYEQYF.

The rearrangement uses TRBV4-1 and TRBJ1-6, with 9 bases aligning to TRBD1. Looked up from germline, CDR1 is MGHRA and CDR2 is YSYEKL. The CDR3 has 16 amino acids. The V segment lost 3 bases and the J segment 4 bases; nucleotides outside the gene matches: 4. CDR3 nucleotide sequence: TGCGCCAGCAGCCAGGGACAGGGAGTATATAATTCACCCCTCCACTTT. Protein sequence: CASSQGQGVYNSPLHF.

This sequence joins TRBV29-1 and TRBJ2-5; 8 positions match TRBD1. After removal of 5 bases from V and 5 bases from J, the junction contained 4 bases not matched to a gene. Germline V gene sequence: CDR1 SQVTM, CDR2 ANQGSEA. The CDR3 has 12 amino acids. The DNA for the CDR3 is TGCAGCGTTAGACAGGGGACGGAGACCCAGTACTTC. It is translated as CSVRQGTETQYF.

This chain connects TRBV13 to TRBJ2-7; 7 bases align to TRBD2. The CDR3 contains 18 residues. The J segment lost 3 bases and the V segment lost 5 bases, leaving 19 bases of the junction unmatched. The V gene's germline CDR1 is PRHDT and CDR2 FYEKMQ (reference sequence). CDR3 coding DNA: TGTGCCAGCAGCCCTTGGGGCGGGAGTTCCTTAAGAGGCTACGAGCAGTACTTC. This translates into CASSPWGGSSLRGYEQYF.

V and J are TRBV7-9 and TRBJ2-1; unclear D gene. Germline V gene lookup returns CDR1 SEHNR and CDR2 FQNEAQ (reference sequence). This CDR3 is 13 amino acids long. The germline V and J ends were trimmed by 6 bases and 9 bases, with 15 bases remaining between them. The CDR3 DNA sequence: TGTGCCAGCAGTTTCCCAATCCTCGGTGAGCAGTTCTTC. Protein sequence: CASSFPILGEQFF.

This clone was seen only once. The chain is built from TRBV6-8 and TRBJ2-5, with 10 nucleotides matching TRBD2. CDR1 and CDR2 (germline): MNHGY, SAAAGT. J was trimmed by 4 bases and V by 2 bases; bases with no gene match: 10. The CDR3 contains 17 residues. CDR3 coding DNA: TGTGCCAGCAGTTACAGTTATCCTAGCGGGAGTGGAGAGACCCAGTACTTC. Translation gives CASSYSYPSGSGETQYF.

The rearrangement uses TRBV28 and TRBJ2-7; 8 nucleotides line up with TRBD2. V lost 6 bases to trimming and J lost 3 bases; unmatched junction nucleotides: 10. Germline values: CDR1 MDHEN, CDR2 SYDVKM. This CDR3 contains 15 residues. This CDR3 reads CASRGAGEGVYEQYF. CDR3 bases: TGTGCCAGCAGGGGAGCGGGAGAAGGGGTCTACGAGCAGTACTTC.

This clone was counted a few times. J is TRBJ1-5 and V is TRBV30; 7 positions match TRBD1. Germline CDR1 GTSNPN, CDR2 SVGIG (reference sequence). CDR3 size: 16 residues. The V and J ends lost 2 bases and 0 bases, in that order; junction bases with no gene match: 7. CDR3 amino acids: CAWSPWTGLSNQPQHF. The CDR3 coding sequence is TGTGCCTGGAGTCCGTGGACAGGACTTAGCAATCAGCCCCAGCATTTT.

This rearrangement joins TRBV5-1 to TRBJ2-5; 8 bases map to TRBD1. The V gene end was trimmed by 0 bases and the J gene end by 5 bases; junction bases not matched to a gene: 6. This CDR3 has 15 amino acids. Per germline, CDR1 SGHRS and CDR2 YFSETQ. The CDR3 reads CASSLEDRGWETQYF. For the CDR3, the DNA is TGCGCCAGCAGCTTGGAAGACAGGGGATGGGAGACCCAGTACTTC.